The 20 T cell receptor beta chains in this list originate from one sample, sequenced in a study of shared clonotypes between healthy human individuals. The data were produced by immunoSEQ multiplex PCR, yet TCRdb's version contains in-frame clones alone and is incomplete. Among fewer than 650,000 clones listed, around three quarters were seen once. Sequencing was done on a sample of PBMCs. The receptors stem from a woman in her thirties or forties in good health. Some clones in this sample may be carry-over from other donors' samples.

The chain has TRBV2 and TRBJ2-3; TRBD2 agrees at 10 bases. The CDR3 covers 16 residues. With 7 bases clipped from V and 4 bases from J, the junction kept 11 bases outside the gene matches. In germline, CDR1 is SNHLY, CDR2 FYNNEI. The CDR3 reads CASTLRGLAGADTQYF. For the CDR3, the DNA is TGTGCCAGCACCCTAAGAGGGCTAGCGGGAGCAGATACGCAGTATTTT.

This clone was found a few times. The chain employs TRBV7-8 and TRBJ2-2; 9 bases fit TRBD2. The CDR3 loop spans 15 amino acids. Germline trimming cut 2 bases from V and 5 bases from J; bases unmatched to any gene: 3. CDR1 and CDR2 from the germline V gene are SGHVS and FQNEAQ. This chain's CDR3 is CASSLRREGTGELFF. The CDR3 DNA is TGTGCCAGCAGCTTAAGGCGGGAGGGGACCGGGGAGCTGTTTTTT.

The rearrangement uses TRBV6-1 and TRBJ2-3; D may be TRBD2 (6 bases). Trimming took off 5 bases at V and 0 bases at J, with 12 bases between the two ends. This CDR3 comprises 15 residues. From germline, CDR1 is MNHNS and CDR2 SASEGT. CDR3 loop: CASSPTGLSTDTQYF. The CDR3, as DNA: TGTGCCAGCAGTCCCACGGGACTGAGCACAGATACGCAGTATTTT.

V usage is TRBV29-1 and J usage is TRBJ2-7; D gene uncertain. The germline gives CDR1 SQVTM, CDR2 ANQGSEA. The CDR3 spans 12 residues. The V gene lost 2 bases and the J gene lost 7 bases, with 12 bases spanning the gap. The CDR3 spells CSVELTLGEQYF. The CDR3 nucleotides are TGCAGCGTTGAATTGACCCTGGGGGAGCAGTACTTC.

The chain combines TRBV30 with TRBJ2-3; TRBD2 matches at 13 bases. CDR3 length: 18 amino acids. Trimming at V came to 2 bases and at J to 3 bases, leaving 11 bases not matched to a gene. The germline CDR1 and CDR2 sequences are GTSNPN and SVGIG (reference sequence). The CDR3 DNA reads TGTGCCTGGAGTCCCGGACTAGCGGGAGCACATGGAACAGATACGCAGTATTTT. Protein: CAWSPGLAGAHGTDTQYF.

The chain has TRBV5-4 and TRBJ2-5; 7 bases map to TRBD1. With 1 base clipped from V and 4 bases from J, the junction kept 10 bases outside the gene matches. Germline lookup yields CDR1 SGHNT and CDR2 YYREEE (reference sequence). The CDR3 is 16 amino acids. The CDR3 nucleotides are TGTGCCAGCAGCTTGAGCCTCCGGGACAGTACAGAGACCCAGTACTTC. Its translation: CASSLSLRDSTETQYF. Full variable domain (remainder filled in from reference TRBV5-4 and TRBJ2-5): ETGVTQSPTHLIKTRGQQVTLRCSSQSGHNTVSWYQQALGQGPQFIFQYYREEENGRGNFPPRFSGLQFPNYSSELNVNALELDDSALYLCASSLSLRDSTETQYFGPGTRLLVL.

The chain couples TRBV11-2 to TRBJ2-7; 7 nucleotides match TRBD1. Unmatched junction bases numbered 6, after V lost 6 bases and J lost 1 base. CDR1 SGHAT and CDR2 FQNNGV come from the germline V gene. The CDR3 has 14 amino acids. CDR3 region: CASSTGQVSYEQYF. In DNA, the CDR3 is TGTGCCAGCAGTACCGGACAGGTATCCTACGAGCAGTACTTC. The full variable domain, in which reference TRBV11-2 and TRBJ2-7 provide the parts outside the CDR3, is EAGVAQSPRYKIIEKRQSVAFWCNPISGHATLYWYQQILGQGPKLLIQFQNNGVVDDSQLPKDRFSAERLKGVDSTLKIQPAKLEDSAVYLCASSTGQVSYEQYFGPGTRLTVT.

This clone was seen a handful of times. CDR3 DNA: TGTGCCAGTTCCATCGGGACAGGACCTTTCGAGCAGTACTTC. As protein: CASSIGTGPFEQYF. J is TRBJ2-7 and V is TRBV19, with 8 bases aligning to TRBD1. The CDR3 totals 14 residues. CDR1 and CDR2 from the germline V gene are LNHDA and SQIVND (reference sequence). V lost 8 bases to trimming and J lost 6 bases; unmatched junction nucleotides: 12.

This chain uses TRBV7-6 with TRBJ2-5, with 9 positions matching TRBD1. The ends lost 5 bases at V and 7 bases at J; junction bases unmatched: 14. This CDR3 comprises 16 residues. The V gene's germline CDR1 is SGHVS and CDR2 FNYEAQ. The CDR3, as DNA: TGTGCCAGCAGCAAACGGACAGGGGAGGGAGATCGGACCCAGTACTTC. As protein: CASSKRTGEGDRTQYF.

This chain links TRBV2 with TRBJ1-4; 7 bases are shared with TRBD1. The germline gives CDR1 SNHLY, CDR2 FYNNEI. The CDR3 contains 14 residues. V shed 7 bases and J 8 bases; nucleotides not matched to a gene: 10. The CDR3 sequence is CASTLDRRSEKLFF. The CDR3 DNA sequence: TGTGCCAGCACCCTGGACAGGCGATCCGAAAAACTGTTTTTT.

The V and J genes are TRBV28 and TRBJ2-2, with 7 bases aligning to TRBD1. This CDR3 is 14 amino acids long. Trimming at V came to 7 bases and at J to 5 bases, leaving 7 bases not matched to a gene. Germline V gives CDR1 MDHEN, CDR2 SYDVKM. For the CDR3, the DNA is TGTGCCAGCACAGGGGGAGTGGCTACCGGGGAGCTGTTTTTT. This codes for CASTGGVATGELFF.

V and J are TRBV7-9 and TRBJ2-5, with TRBD1 matching 9 bases. V shed 5 bases and J 4 bases; nucleotides not matched to a gene: 14. The CDR3 is 17 amino acids. CDR1 is SEHNR and CDR2 is FQNEAQ in the germline V gene (reference sequence). The CDR3: CASSLTYDRGGGETQYF. The CDR3 DNA is TGTGCCAGCAGCCTGACCTATGACAGGGGGGGCGGAGAGACCCAGTACTTC.

This chain links TRBV28 with TRBJ2-7; 9 bases fit TRBD1. This CDR3 contains 17 residues. Germline lookup yields CDR1 MDHEN and CDR2 SYDVKM. With 5 bases clipped from V and 3 bases from J, the junction kept 14 bases outside the gene matches. CDR3 sequence reads: CASSPPAYRGQDYEQYF. The DNA of the CDR3 is TGTGCCAGCAGTCCCCCCGCCTACAGGGGGCAGGACTACGAGCAGTACTTC.

In the case of this clone: Being one base from a much bigger clone, this may be a read error. The V and J genes are TRBV2 and TRBJ1-2; D is undetermined. This CDR3 has 12 residues. The germline gives CDR1 SNHLY, CDR2 FYNNEI. The CDR3 protein is CTSSKEGLGYTF. The CDR3 nucleotides are TGTACCAGCAGCAAAGAAGGGCTTGGCTACACCTTC.

This chain connects TRBV21-1 to TRBJ2-1; TRBD2 reflects the table's D call only, with no check against the DNA. TRBV21-1 is a known pseudogene. The CDR3 runs to 16 residues. CDR3 in amino acids: CASSKEGGERYNEQFF. The CDR3 DNA sequence: TGTGCCAGCAGCAAAGAGGGCGGGGAGAGGTACAATGAGCAGTTCTTC.

The CDR3 reads CASSLTVGAIGYTF. Written as DNA, the CDR3 is TGCGCCAGCAGCCTTACCGTGGGGGCGATAGGCTACACCTTC. The J gene is TRBJ1-2, the V gene TRBV5-1, with a possible D match to TRBD1 (6 bases). Germline values: CDR1 SGHRS, CDR2 YFSETQ. There are 14 residues in the CDR3. Trimming shortened V by 4 bases and J by 8 bases, and 18 bases separated the two germline ends.

CDR3 coding DNA: TGTGCCAGCAGGCCCCGGGACAATTCACCCCTCCACTTT. It yields the protein CASRPRDNSPLHF. This sequence joins TRBV2 and TRBJ1-6; TRBD1 might be the D (5 bases). This CDR3 region has 13 residues. V shed 6 bases and J shed 7 bases, with 10 bases lying between them. Per germline, CDR1 SNHLY and CDR2 FYNNEI.

The chain has TRBV7-2 and TRBJ2-3; TRBD2 matches 13 bases. This CDR3 is built from 16 residues. Germline V gives CDR1 SGHTA, CDR2 FQGNSA. Losses at the gene ends were 3 bases for V and 3 bases for J; bases not matched to a gene: 3. The CDR3 region has the DNA TGTGCCAGCAGCTTGACTAGCGGGAGGATTACAGATACGCAGTATTTT. This sequence encodes CASSLTSGRITDTQYF.

The chain recombines TRBV7-9 with TRBJ2-7; D is unclear. The germline gives CDR1 SEHNR, CDR2 FQNEAQ (reference sequence). The CDR3 covers 13 residues. Trimming removed 5 bases from V and 0 bases from J, with 8 bases in between. CDR3: CASSPPLSYEQYF. CDR3 DNA sequence: TGTGCCAGCAGCCCCCCCCTCTCCTACGAGCAGTACTTC.

This clone was observed a handful of times. This clone may be a read error of a much larger clone one base away. The identical CDR3 is also encoded by other nucleotide sequences in the sample. CDR3 in DNA: TGCGCCAGCAGCTCCGGGTTGCTGAACACGGAAGCTTTCTTT. Translated: CASSSGLLNTEAFF. The V gene is TRBV4-1, the J gene TRBJ1-1; D unresolved. This CDR3 is 14 amino acids long. Germline V gene data show CDR1 as MGHRA and CDR2 as YSYEKL.